One and the same sample provided the 22 T cell receptor beta chains below, sequenced in a study of graft-versus-host responses after intestinal transplantation. Investigators plated around 200,000 CFSE-labeled responder cells together with around 200,000 irradiated stimulator cells labeled with violet dye. Clones were read by immunoSEQ multiplex PCR, and TCRdb kept only the in-frame ones, dropping some. The profile shows approximately 15,000 clones, 35% of them singletons. This specimen was alloreactive CD8+ T cells from a mixed lymphocyte reaction culture, taken before intestinal transplant. The subset is: CFSE-low proliferating T cells sorted from roughly 6-day pre-transplant mixed lymphocyte reaction (GvH or HvG direction). The receptors shown here come from a human patient who received an intestinal transplant.

J is TRBJ1-1 and V is TRBV4-3; D remains unclear. V shed 1 base and J shed 0 bases, with 3 bases lying between them. CDR1 is LGHNA, CDR2 YSLEER, per germline. The CDR3 loop spans 13 amino acids. CDR3 in DNA: TGCGCCAGCAGCCAAGGAGTGAACACTGAAGCTTTCTTT. Its translation is CASSQGVNTEAFF.

CDR3: CASSYLAIEQFF. CDR3 DNA sequence: TGTGCCAGCAGCTATCTAGCGATCGAGCAGTTCTTC. The V and J genes are TRBV7-2 and TRBJ2-1, with D perhaps TRBD2 (6 bases). With 4 bases removed from V and 10 bases from J, the gap between germline ends came to 11 bases. The CDR3 spans 12 residues. Germline-derived CDR1 and CDR2 are SGHTA and FQGNSA.

This clone was picked up one time. The J gene is TRBJ2-7, the V gene TRBV5-1, with D uncertain. Per germline, CDR1 SGHRS and CDR2 YFSETQ. Trimming stripped 0 bases from V and 2 bases from J, with 9 bases between. The CDR3 sequence is 14 residues long. In nucleotides, the CDR3 is TGCGCCAGCAGCTTGGGACGGCGGACCTACGAGCAGTACTTC. Amino acids: CASSLGRRTYEQYF.

The chain links TRBV6-5 to TRBJ1-2, with 7 bases aligning to TRBD1. Germline assignment: CDR1 MNHEY and CDR2 SVGAGI. The CDR3 contains 13 residues. V trimming: 5 bases; J trimming: 6 bases; junction bases outside the gene matches: 6. CDR3 sequence (DNA): TGTGCCAGCAGTAGGGGACAGACAAATGGCTACACCTTC. It encodes CASSRGQTNGYTF.

This clone has a handful of counts. V usage is TRBV27 and J usage is TRBJ1-2; D is ambiguous. Germline V lookup: CDR1 MNHEY, CDR2 SMNVEV (reference sequence). This CDR3 comprises 13 residues. Trimming took 3 bases from V and 8 from J, leaving 13 bases between them. For the CDR3, the DNA is TGTGCCAGCAGTTTGGACTCCGAGGGCGGCTACACCTTC. Protein: CASSLDSEGGYTF.

The chain couples TRBV2 to TRBJ2-7, with 9 positions matching TRBD1. Germline loops: CDR1 SNHLY, CDR2 FYNNEI. The CDR3 runs to 13 residues. After removal of 10 bases from V and 4 bases from J, the junction contained 8 bases not matched to a gene. CDR3 sequence reads: CATHRTGAYEQYF. The CDR3 nucleotides are TGTGCCACCCATAGGACAGGGGCGTACGAGCAGTACTTC. Complete variable domain (other parts from reference TRBV2 and TRBJ2-7): EPEVTQTPSHQVTQMGQEVILRCVPISNHLYFYWYRQILGQKVEFLVSFYNNEISEKSEIFDDQFSVERPDGSNFTLKIRSTKLEDSAMYFCATHRTGAYEQYFGPGTRLTVT.

Only a few counts were recorded for this clone. This chain uses TRBV4-1 with TRBJ2-1, with 11 positions matching TRBD2. Trimming at V came to 0 bases and at J to 4 bases, leaving 5 bases not matched to a gene. The CDR3 has 17 amino acids. Germline loops: CDR1 MGHRA, CDR2 YSYEKL. CDR3 coding DNA: TGCGCCAGCAGCCAAGACGGAGGGACTAGCGGTTACAATGAGCAGTTCTTC. Protein product: CASSQDGGTSGYNEQFF.

The chain combines TRBV2 with TRBJ2-5; D is undetermined. Germline-derived CDR1 and CDR2 are SNHLY and FYNNEI. The CDR3 loop spans 15 amino acids. The V end lost 1 base, the J end lost 0 bases, and 9 bases lay between the germline ends. This chain's CDR3 is CASSEGVTNQETQYF. CDR3 DNA: TGTGCCAGCAGTGAAGGGGTAACCAACCAAGAGACCCAGTACTTC.

The CDR3 region is CASIRSGEQYF. CDR3 in DNA: TGCGCCAGCATTAGGTCAGGCGAGCAGTACTTC. The chain employs TRBV10-2 and TRBJ2-7; D uncertain. Per germline, CDR1 WSHSY and CDR2 SAAADI. Trimming pared 7 bases from V and 6 bases from J, leaving 10 bases between. The CDR3 loop spans 11 amino acids.

A few counts support this clone. V usage is TRBV29-1 and J usage is TRBJ2-5; TRBD1 aligns across 7 bases. V lost 0 bases, J lost 1 base, and 8 bases stayed unmatched. Germline values: CDR1 SQVTM, CDR2 ANQGSEA. This CDR3 has 16 residues. CDR3 in amino acids: CSVEDFGTERQETQYF. The CDR3 DNA reads TGCAGCGTTGAAGATTTCGGGACAGAGCGCCAAGAGACCCAGTACTTC.

This clone was found a few times. This chain uses TRBV29-1 with TRBJ1-2; 7 bases match TRBD1. V shed 5 bases, J shed 0 bases, and the junction held 0 bases outside the gene matches. The CDR3 runs 12 residues. Germline V gene sequence: CDR1 SQVTM, CDR2 ANQGSEA. CDR3 bases: TGCAGCGTTACAGGGGCTAACTATGGCTACACCTTC. Encoded protein: CSVTGANYGYTF. Full variable domain (missing parts from reference TRBV29-1 and TRBJ1-2): SAVISQKPSRDICQRGTSLTIQCQVDSQVTMMFWYRQQPGQSLTLIATANQGSEATYESGFVIDKFPISRPNLTFSTLTVSNMSPEDSSIYLCSVTGANYGYTFGSGTRLTVV.

The chain joins TRBV10-3 to TRBJ2-2, with TRBD1 identical over 7 bases. The CDR3 runs to 19 residues. Unmatched junction bases numbered 16, after V lost 4 bases and J lost 2 bases. The germline gives CDR1 ENHRY, CDR2 SYGVKD. This chain's CDR3 is CAISVGTALGLSNTGELFF. The CDR3 DNA sequence: TGTGCCATCAGTGTTGGGACAGCCCTTGGACTGAGTAACACCGGGGAGCTGTTTTTT.

By proportion, this clone is large. The genes are TRBV19 and TRBJ1-4, with a weak D call TRBD1 (5 bases). Trimming shortened V by 7 bases and J by 13 bases, and 19 bases separated the two germline ends. The CDR3 totals 13 residues. From germline, CDR1 is LNHDA and CDR2 SQIVND (reference sequence). The CDR3 loop reads CASNSRDRERLFF. For the CDR3, the DNA is TGTGCCAGTAATTCCAGGGATAGGGAGAGACTGTTTTTT.

This clone is medium-sized in the sample. The chain carries TRBV27 and TRBJ2-7; 10 nucleotides agree with TRBD1. Germline V gene sequence: CDR1 MNHEY, CDR2 SMNVEV (reference sequence). V trimming: 4 bases; J trimming: 3 bases; junction bases outside the gene matches: 9. The CDR3 is 16 residues long. Written as DNA, the CDR3 is TGTGCCAGCAGTTCTTTAGGACAGGGGGTATACTACGAGCAGTACTTC. This gives the protein CASSSLGQGVYYEQYF.

The chain couples TRBV6-5 to TRBJ1-6; a possible D gene is TRBD1 (5 bases). Trimming removed 0 bases at V and 8 bases at J, with 14 bases between. This CDR3 spans 16 amino acids. The V gene's germline CDR1 is MNHEY and CDR2 SVGAGI. As DNA, the CDR3 is TGTGCCAGCAGTTACTCAGCTACAGGAGGAGATTCACCCCTCCACTTT. As protein: CASSYSATGGDSPLHF.

The genes are TRBV14 and TRBJ2-7; D uncertain. V was cut by 7 bases and J by 0 bases, with 16 bases left in between. The CDR3 consists of 15 residues. Germline V gives CDR1 SGHDN, CDR2 FVKESK. The CDR3 DNA follows: TGTGCCAGCATTCCGGCGGAAGGCAGCTCCTACGAGCAGTACTTC. This translates into CASIPAEGSSYEQYF.

A few counts support this clone. The J gene is TRBJ2-1, the V gene TRBV4-1, with a weak D call TRBD2 (5 bases). The CDR3 loop spans 15 amino acids. Germline V gene lookup returns CDR1 MGHRA and CDR2 YSYEKL. Trimming shortened V by 0 bases and J by 9 bases, and 15 bases separated the two germline ends. The CDR3 DNA reads as TGCGCCAGCAGCCAAGAGCCGGGGTTTGGAGGTGAGCAGTTCTTC. Its translation: CASSQEPGFGGEQFF.

The chain recombines TRBV5-1 with TRBJ2-7, with 8 bases matching TRBD1. Trimming took 7 bases from V and 5 from J; bases not matched to a gene: 8. The CDR3 extends over 13 amino acids. Germline CDR1 reads SGHRS; CDR2 reads YFSETQ. This CDR3 reads CASHNQQGDEQYF. CDR3 bases: TGCGCCAGCCACAACCAACAGGGGGACGAGCAGTACTTC.

This clone has just a few counts. This rearrangement joins TRBV6-5 to TRBJ1-5; TRBD1 aligns across 7 bases. The CDR3 is 12 amino acids. Germline CDR1 reads MNHEY; CDR2 reads SVGAGI. The ends lost 5 bases at V and 9 bases at J; junction bases unmatched: 4. The DNA of the CDR3 is TGTGCCAGCAGTCGTACAGGGGTGCCCCAGCATTTT. It translates to CASSRTGVPQHF.

The V call is TRBV11-3, the J call TRBJ1-6; D is unclear. The CDR3 has 15 residues. V lost 0 bases and J 8 bases, leaving 11 bases between the germline ends. Germline CDR1 and CDR2: SGHNT and YENEEA. In nucleotides, the CDR3 is TGTGCCAGCAGCTTAGAAACGGCTAGGGATTCACCCCTCCACTTT. Translation gives CASSLETARDSPLHF.

The chain joins TRBV5-6 to TRBJ2-5; TRBD2 matches 8 bases. V was clipped by 2 bases and J by 6 bases; unmatched bases: 12. Germline V gene sequence: CDR1 SGHDT, CDR2 YYEEEE. The CDR3 covers 16 residues. CDR3 protein: CASSLPAGLEWQTQYF. The DNA for the CDR3 is TGTGCCAGCAGCTTACCGGCGGGACTAGAATGGCAGACCCAGTACTTC.

V is TRBV6-5 and J is TRBJ1-1; D is perhaps TRBD1 (5 bases). CDR1 and CDR2 from the germline V gene are MNHEY and SVGAGI. This CDR3 contains 11 residues. Trimming cost V 2 bases and J 7 bases, with 5 bases left between them. The CDR3 loop reads CASSYGGEAFF. In DNA, the CDR3 is TGTGCCAGCAGTTACGGGGGTGAAGCTTTCTTT.